Each of the 29 T cell receptor beta chains below was sequenced from the same sample in a study of a mutant IDH1 vaccine in newly diagnosed glioma. Their cognate antigens are unknown. Profiling relied on immunoSEQ multiplex PCR, and the TCRdb table lists in-frame clones only, not all of them. The table shows about 40,000 clones, with 80% to 85% occurring only once. Sample time point: week 11, during vaccination. Every single dose of the vaccine, 300 ug of mutant IDH1 20-mer peptide, came with topical imiquimod. Here the sequenced sample was PBMCs, taken from a glioma patient whose treatment included an IDH1 peptide vaccine. These receptors all come from a man in his forties with glioma.

Only a few counts were recorded for this clone. The chain employs TRBV6-5 and TRBJ1-5; D ambiguous. The CDR3 spans 14 residues. Germline V lookup: CDR1 MNHEY, CDR2 SVGAGI. V was trimmed by 7 bases and J by 4 bases, leaving 14 bases between them. This CDR3 reads CASKAEGGNQPQHF. CDR3 bases: TGTGCCAGCAAGGCGGAGGGAGGGAATCAGCCCCAGCATTTT.

The CDR3 here is CASSSWGTVSAGELFF. CDR3 coding DNA: TGTGCCAGCAGCTCCTGGGGGACAGTGAGCGCCGGGGAGCTGTTTTTT. The rearrangement joins TRBV7-3 to TRBJ2-2; 7 bases match TRBD1. In germline, CDR1 is SGHTA, CDR2 FQGTGA. The CDR3 spans 16 residues. Unmatched junction bases numbered 11, after V lost 4 bases and J lost 6 bases.

The CDR3 is CASGIAGSPEQYF. The CDR3 DNA sequence: TGTGCCAGCGGAATTGCAGGGAGTCCCGAGCAGTACTTC. The J gene is TRBJ2-7, the V gene TRBV11-1; either TRBD1 or TRBD2 may fit D (5 bases each). V gave up 8 bases and J gave up 6 bases, with 17 bases separating them. The CDR3 runs 13 residues. Germline values: CDR1 SGHAT, CDR2 FQDESV (reference sequence).

The genes are TRBV7-9 and TRBJ1-1; tentatively, D is TRBD1 (5 bases). In germline, CDR1 is SEHNR, CDR2 FQNEAQ (reference sequence). This CDR3 has 15 amino acids. Trimming removed 5 bases from V and 1 base from J, with 14 bases in between. The CDR3 bases are TGTGCCAGCAGCACCTCAGGGTACCGGAACACTGAAGCTTTCTTT. Amino acids: CASSTSGYRNTEAFF.

The genes are TRBV28 and TRBJ1-1, with D unclear. CDR1 and CDR2 (germline): MDHEN, SYDVKM. This CDR3 region has 15 residues. With 3 bases removed from V and 0 bases from J, the gap between germline ends came to 11 bases. The CDR3 reads CASSFEGGLNTEAFF. CDR3 nucleotides: TGTGCCAGCAGTTTTGAGGGAGGCTTGAACACTGAAGCTTTCTTT.

The chain couples TRBV7-2 to TRBJ1-5, with TRBD1 matching 7 bases. The germline V gene encodes CDR1 SGHTA and CDR2 FQGNSA. The CDR3 loop spans 17 amino acids. V shed 1 base, J shed 2 bases, and the junction held 8 bases outside the gene matches. The CDR3 coding sequence is TGTGCCAGCAGCTTAGGGGGACAGTTGCGTGGCAATCAGCCCCAGCATTTT. This gives the protein CASSLGGQLRGNQPQHF.

The chain joins TRBV6-5 to TRBJ2-1; 7 bases are a match to TRBD2. V shed 2 bases, J shed 9 bases, and the junction held 13 bases outside the gene matches. The CDR3 has 16 residues. Germline lookup yields CDR1 MNHEY and CDR2 SVGAGI. CDR3 amino acids: CASSYGGGGVHREQFF. The CDR3 DNA reads TGTGCCAGCAGTTACGGTGGGGGAGGGGTGCACCGTGAGCAGTTCTTC.

The J gene is TRBJ2-1, the V gene TRBV29-1; the D call may be TRBD1 or TRBD2 (5 bases each). The V and J ends lost 7 bases and 15 bases respectively, with 19 bases between them. Germline CDR1 is SQVTM and CDR2 is ANQGSEA. This CDR3 region has 11 residues. CDR3 in amino acids: CSATGTHGRFF. The CDR3 bases are TGCAGCGCCACCGGGACCCATGGGCGGTTCTTC.

The genes are TRBV7-2 and TRBJ1-5, with TRBD1 as a possible D gene (6 bases). Trimming removed 0 bases at V and 2 bases at J, with 14 bases between. CDR1 and CDR2 (germline): SGHTA, FQGNSA. CDR3 length equals 17 residues. CDR3 sequence reads: CASSLAGGGAGNQPQHF. CDR3 DNA sequence: TGTGCCAGCAGCTTAGCGGGAGGGGGGGCGGGCAATCAGCCCCAGCATTTT.

V gene TRBV5-1 combines with J gene TRBJ2-5; the D gene could be TRBD1 or TRBD2 (5 bases each). The better agreement between TRBJ2-7 and the DNA end casts doubt on the J call. The CDR3 contains 15 residues. Germline CDR1 and CDR2: SGHRS and YFSETQ. The CDR3 loop reads CASSLVAGSSYEQYF. CDR3 nucleotide sequence: TGCGCCAGCAGCTTGGTGGCAGGGAGCTCCTACGAGCAGTACTTC.

The chain couples TRBV13 to TRBJ2-1; 8 bases are shared with TRBD1. The length of the CDR3 is 14 residues. Germline V gene data show CDR1 as PRHDT and CDR2 as FYEKMQ (reference sequence). The V and J ends lost 5 bases and 6 bases, in that order; junction bases with no gene match: 6. CDR3 sequence reads: CASSPRTGTNEQFF. The CDR3 nucleotides are TGTGCCAGCAGCCCTAGGACAGGGACCAATGAGCAGTTCTTC.

The chain uses TRBV28 and TRBJ1-2; D not resolved. CDR1 MDHEN and CDR2 SYDVKM come from the germline V gene. The CDR3 is 12 residues long. Trimming cost V 3 bases and J 2 bases, with 4 bases left between them. This CDR3 reads CASSLMNYGYTF. As DNA, the CDR3 is TGTGCCAGCAGTTTGATGAACTATGGCTACACCTTC.

The sample holds one count of this clone. The chain is built from TRBV2 and TRBJ2-5; maybe TRBD2 (5 bases). Germline V CDR1 and CDR2: SNHLY, FYNNEI. The CDR3 runs to 12 residues. Deletions cut 2 bases from V and 7 bases from J, with 8 bases between. CDR3 region: CASSETRGTQYF. In nucleotides, the CDR3 is TGTGCCAGCAGTGAAACTAGAGGGACCCAGTACTTC.

This sequence joins TRBV5-1 and TRBJ2-7; 10 nucleotides line up with TRBD2. Germline CDR1 reads SGHRS; CDR2 reads YFSETQ. CDR3 size: 16 residues. V was pared by 4 bases and J by 4 bases, with 11 bases of the junction left unmatched. CDR3 sequence: CASSPNPSGSWYEQYF. CDR3 sequence (DNA): TGCGCCAGCAGCCCCAACCCTAGCGGGAGTTGGTACGAGCAGTACTTC.

J is TRBJ2-1 and V is TRBV27; a possible D gene is TRBD2 (6 bases). From germline, CDR1 is MNHEY and CDR2 SMNVEV (reference sequence). The CDR3 has 16 amino acids. Trimming stripped 8 bases from V and 4 bases from J, with 21 bases between. For the CDR3, the DNA is TGTGCCAGCCGCATAGATGGTAGCGGCTTATACAATGAGCAGTTCTTC. It encodes CASRIDGSGLYNEQFF.

The chain couples TRBV21-1 to TRBJ2-7; the D call TRBD1 from the table was never checked on the DNA. TRBV21-1 is annotated as a pseudogene. The CDR3 contains 16 residues. CDR3 sequence (DNA): TGTACCAGCAGCAGACCAAACACGGACAGGGACTACGAGCAGTACTTC. Protein: CTSSRPNTDRDYEQYF.

CDR3 residues: CASSLWTGPRPQHF. CDR3 nucleotides: TGTGCCAGCAGCTTGTGGACAGGACCACGGCCCCAGCATTTT. V and J are TRBV5-8 and TRBJ1-5; TRBD1 agrees at 7 bases. This CDR3 contains 14 residues. V was clipped by 1 base and J by 9 bases; unmatched bases: 7. CDR1 is SGHTS, CDR2 YDEGEE, per germline.

The V call is TRBV2, the J call TRBJ2-7; 8 nucleotides match TRBD1. V lost 3 bases, J lost 1 base, and 5 bases stayed unmatched. The CDR3 is 15 amino acids. Germline CDR1 is SNHLY and CDR2 is FYNNEI. CDR3 bases: TGTGCCAGCAGTGACAGAACAGGGGGTTCCTACGAGCAGTACTTC. Its protein product is CASSDRTGGSYEQYF.

This sequence joins TRBV18 and TRBJ2-1, with 8 bases that match TRBD2. Losses at the gene ends were 3 bases for V and 7 bases for J; bases not matched to a gene: 8. The CDR3 covers 15 residues. Germline V lookup: CDR1 KGHSH, CDR2 LQKENI. CDR3 nucleotide sequence: TGTGCCAGCTCACCCCGGGTAGCGGGGTATAATGAGCAGTTCTTC. This encodes CASSPRVAGYNEQFF.

The J gene is TRBJ2-7, the V gene TRBV4-1; D is perhaps TRBD2 (6 bases). Trimming pared 1 base from V and 4 bases from J, leaving 17 bases between. This CDR3 spans 16 amino acids. From germline, CDR1 is MGHRA and CDR2 YSYEKL. Written as DNA, the CDR3 is TGCGCCAGCAGCCAAGTTTCGGCGGGATGGTTGTACGAGCAGTACTTC. As protein: CASSQVSAGWLYEQYF.

The chain recombines TRBV14 with TRBJ2-7; TRBD1 aligns across 7 bases. Germline V CDR1 and CDR2: SGHDN, FVKESK. V trimming: 3 bases; J trimming: 7 bases; junction bases outside the gene matches: 9. This CDR3 contains 14 residues. DNA for the CDR3: TGTGCCAGCAGCCAGCTGACAGGGTCGGGAGAGCAGTACTTC. It is translated as CASSQLTGSGEQYF.

This sequence joins TRBV29-1 and TRBJ1-1, with D hard to call. Germline CDR1 SQVTM, CDR2 ANQGSEA. The CDR3 runs to 10 residues. Trimming took 5 bases from V and 3 from J, leaving 4 bases between them. Written as DNA, the CDR3 is TGCAGCGTTCTTGACACTGAAGCTTTCTTT. The encoded protein is CSVLDTEAFF.

The chain carries TRBV7-6 and TRBJ2-7, with TRBD2 matching 7 bases. The junction had 7 bases not matched to a gene; V was cut back by 5 bases and J by 6 bases. Germline CDR1 and CDR2: SGHVS and FNYEAQ. This CDR3 spans 13 amino acids. In DNA, the CDR3 is TGTGCCAGCAGCGGGGGATGGGGGGGCGAGCAGTACTTC. This encodes CASSGGWGGEQYF.

The chain uses TRBV5-6 and TRBJ2-3, with unresolved D. The CDR3 extends over 15 amino acids. Germline-derived CDR1 and CDR2 are SGHDT and YYEEEE. V dropped 1 base and J dropped 1 base, with 10 bases sitting between them. The CDR3: CASSLWRPRTDTQYF. The CDR3 DNA reads as TGTGCCAGCAGCTTGTGGCGGCCACGCACAGATACGCAGTATTTT.

The rearrangement joins TRBV5-4 to TRBJ2-5; possibly TRBD2 for D (5 bases). The CDR3 extends over 13 amino acids. Germline CDR1 is SGHNT and CDR2 is YYREEE (reference sequence). Trimming left V 4 bases short and J 3 bases short, with 10 bases between. CDR3 DNA: TGTGCCAGCAGCCGGGGTTACGAAGAGACCCAGTACTTC. It encodes CASSRGYEETQYF.

This chain links TRBV5-6 with TRBJ2-5; 8 bases line up with TRBD1. Germline V gene lookup returns CDR1 SGHDT and CDR2 YYEEEE. V was pared by 5 bases and J by 4 bases, with 4 bases of the junction left unmatched. The CDR3 extends over 13 amino acids. Here the CDR3 DNA reads TGTGCCAGCAGACGAGACAGGGGAGAGACCCAGTACTTC. It translates to CASRRDRGETQYF.

This clone is a singleton in its sample. V and J are TRBV10-3 and TRBJ1-2, with 7 nucleotides matching TRBD1. Germline V gene data show CDR1 as ENHRY and CDR2 as SYGVKD. The junction had 6 bases not matched to a gene; V was cut back by 0 bases and J by 5 bases. This CDR3 has 15 amino acids. For the CDR3, the DNA is TGTGCCATCAGTGAGTCCGCGACAGGGACATATGGCTACACCTTC. Translation: CAISESATGTYGYTF.

The V and J genes are TRBV28 and TRBJ2-5, with a tentative D call TRBD2 (7 bases). Germline V gene data show CDR1 as MDHEN and CDR2 as SYDVKM. Deletions cut 1 base from V and 2 bases from J, with 17 bases between. This CDR3 spans 17 amino acids. The CDR3 nucleotides read TGTGCCAGCAGTTTATCTGGGGGGGCGCTGGGGCAAGAGACCCAGTACTTC. Amino acid sequence: CASSLSGGALGQETQYF.

This chain connects TRBV7-3 to TRBJ2-5, with D perhaps TRBD2 (6 bases). Trimming pared 1 base from V and 5 bases from J, leaving 14 bases between. CDR3 length: 15 amino acids. Germline lookup yields CDR1 SGHTA and CDR2 FQGTGA. The CDR3 region is CASSLNLARGETQYF. The CDR3 DNA is TGTGCCAGCAGCTTAAATTTAGCCCGGGGGGAGACCCAGTACTTC. Full variable domain (missing parts from reference TRBV7-3 and TRBJ2-5): GAGVSQTPSNKVTEKGKYVELRCDPISGHTALYWYRQSLGQGPEFLIYFQGTGAADDSGLPNDRFFAVRPEGSVSTLKIQRTERGDSAVYLCASSLNLARGETQYFGPGTRLLVL.